These 22 T cell receptor beta chains share one sample of origin, sequenced in a study of identical twins. Via MiXCR, TCRdb re-called the 5' RACE reads, giving one row per CDR3 protein. The sample has 690,000 or so distinct CDR3 sequences, 5.5% to 7.5% seen once; the top ten hold around 2%. The specimen sequenced was naive T cells sorted from blood. These receptors were obtained from a man younger than 35 in good health.

This clonotype was detected ten times or more. The chain employs TRBV6-5 and TRBJ2-2, with D maybe TRBD2 (5 bases). Germline loops: CDR1 MNHEY, CDR2 SVGAGI. Trimming pared 0 bases from V and 7 bases from J, leaving 12 bases between. CDR3 size: 15 residues. Written as DNA, the CDR3 is TGTGCCAGCAGTTACTCGGGTCGAGGAGGCGGGGAGCTGTTTTTT. Residues: CASSYSGRGGGELFF.

The rearrangement uses TRBV5-4 and TRBJ2-1; the match to TRBD2 covers 16 bases. Germline CDR1 is SGHNT and CDR2 is YYREEE (reference sequence). The CDR3 runs 19 residues. With V trimmed by 0 bases and J by 2 bases, 5 bases remained unmatched. The CDR3 loop reads CASSLGGLAGGSTYNEQFF. CDR3 DNA: TGTGCCAGCAGCTTGGGGGGACTAGCGGGAGGGTCCACCTACAATGAGCAGTTCTTC.

This clonotype was observed many times. The chain combines TRBV28 with TRBJ1-4, with D tentatively TRBD1 (6 bases). CDR1 MDHEN and CDR2 SYDVKM come from the germline V gene. Between the trimmed V and J ends, which lost 3 bases and 2 bases, there was a span of 10 bases. This CDR3 is 15 amino acids long. CDR3 bases: TGTGCCAGCAGTTTGTCCAGGGGCACTAATGAAAAACTGTTTTTT. It codes for CASSLSRGTNEKLFF.

This clonotype was detected ten times or more. The V gene is TRBV6-1, the J gene TRBJ2-5; TRBD1 aligns across 7 bases. From germline, CDR1 is MNHNS and CDR2 SASEGT. This CDR3 contains 15 residues. Germline trimming cut 6 bases from V and 1 base from J; bases unmatched to any gene: 8. CDR3 sequence: CASRPHGQVQETQYF. The DNA for the CDR3 is TGTGCCAGCAGACCTCACGGACAGGTCCAAGAGACCCAGTACTTC.

This clonotype was found many times. The J gene is TRBJ2-7, the V gene TRBV20-1, with D uncertain. The V gene lost 2 bases and the J gene lost 4 bases, with 9 bases spanning the gap. Germline CDR1 reads DFQATT; CDR2 reads SNEGSKA (reference sequence). The CDR3 has 12 amino acids. CDR3 amino acids: CSARTVYYEQYF. The CDR3 coding sequence is TGCAGTGCTAGAACGGTCTATTACGAGCAGTACTTC.

This clonotype was seen a handful of times. The rearrangement uses TRBV20-1 and TRBJ1-6; possible D gene TRBD1, 6 bases. This CDR3 is 14 amino acids long. V was pared by 6 bases and J by 10 bases, with 19 bases between. Germline lookup yields CDR1 DFQATT and CDR2 SNEGSKA (reference sequence). CDR3 sequence (DNA): TGCAGTGCCCCTAGGGTTGGGGGCCGGTCACCCCTCCACTTT. Protein sequence: CSAPRVGGRSPLHF.

This chain links TRBV7-8 with TRBJ2-3, with D perhaps given as TRBD1 or TRBD2 (5 bases each). V lost 3 bases and J lost 4, with 14 bases in between. CDR3 length: 15 amino acids. CDR1 is SGHVS and CDR2 is FQNEAQ in the germline V gene. The CDR3 here is CASSFDRDVPDTQYF. For the CDR3, the DNA is TGTGCCAGCAGCTTTGACCGGGACGTCCCAGATACGCAGTATTTT.

This clonotype was counted many times. This chain uses TRBV6-5 with TRBJ1-1; weak D call: TRBD1 (5 bases). The V gene's germline CDR1 is MNHEY and CDR2 SVGAGI. CDR3 length: 14 amino acids. V lost 2 bases, J lost 0 bases, and 7 bases lay in between. The DNA for the CDR3 is TGTGCCAGCAGTTACGCCAGGGTGAACACTGAAGCTTTCTTT. Amino acids: CASSYARVNTEAFF.

At least ten counts were recorded for this clonotype. This sequence joins TRBV11-2 and TRBJ2-3; TRBD1 or TRBD2 may be the D gene (5 bases each). With 4 bases removed from V and 2 bases from J, the gap between germline ends came to 13 bases. Germline lookup yields CDR1 SGHAT and CDR2 FQNNGV. The CDR3 spans 15 residues. CDR3 sequence reads: CASSSTPGHTDTQYF. CDR3 bases: TGTGCCAGCAGCTCAACACCGGGGCACACAGATACGCAGTATTTT.

This clonotype occurred many times. This chain links TRBV20-1 with TRBJ2-1; the D is unclear. Trimming pared 0 bases from V and 5 bases from J, leaving 5 bases between. Germline loops: CDR1 DFQATT, CDR2 SNEGSKA (reference sequence). There are 12 residues in the CDR3. In DNA, the CDR3 is TGCAGTGCTAGAGATACGGACAATGAGCAGTTCTTC. It specifies CSARDTDNEQFF.

The sample holds many counts of this clonotype. V usage is TRBV12-3 or TRBV12-4 and J usage is TRBJ2-1; 8 bases align to TRBD2. CDR3 length: 15 residues. V shed 6 bases, J shed 3 bases, and the junction held 7 bases outside the gene matches. CDR3 bases: TGTGCCAGCAGGCCTCTAGCGGGCGGCTACAATGAGCAGTTCTTC. Residues: CASRPLAGGYNEQFF.

The chain links TRBV15 to TRBJ2-3, with 8 positions matching TRBD2. The CDR3 length is 15 residues. The V and J ends lost 5 bases and 3 bases, in that order; junction bases with no gene match: 7. Germline values: CDR1 LNHNV, CDR2 YYDKDF (reference sequence). CDR3 protein: CATSGGLASTDTQYF. The CDR3 DNA is TGTGCCACCAGCGGTGGACTAGCCAGTACAGATACGCAGTATTTT.

As to this clonotype: This may be a read error, as it is one base from a much larger clone. Likely a read error: the CDR3 ends without its conserved phenylalanine or tryptophan. The chain employs TRBV24-1 and TRBJ2-3, with D hard to call. Germline values: CDR1 KGHDR, CDR2 SFDVKD. This CDR3 has 13 residues. V was pared by 9 bases and J by 2 bases, with 11 bases between. The CDR3 nucleotides read TGTGCCACCCGGACGGCTGACACAGATACGCAGTATGTT. Translated: CATRTADTDTQYV.

This clonotype has just a few counts. This chain uses TRBV30 with TRBJ2-1; D is tentatively TRBD1 or TRBD2 (5 bases each). This CDR3 region has 16 residues. Germline loops: CDR1 GTSNPN, CDR2 SVGIG (reference sequence). The germline V and J ends were trimmed by 3 bases and 2 bases, with 17 bases remaining between them. The CDR3 sequence is CAWSVPGPLTYNEQFF. Written as DNA, the CDR3 is TGTGCCTGGAGCGTTCCGGGACCCCTCACCTACAATGAGCAGTTCTTC.

The V and J genes are TRBV27 and TRBJ1-5; D unresolved. The CDR3 loop spans 14 amino acids. Trimming cost V 5 bases and J 6 bases, with 14 bases left between them. CDR1 and CDR2 (germline): MNHEY, SMNVEV (reference sequence). CDR3 DNA: TGTGCCAGCAGTCTACGTGAGGGCGGTCAGCCCCAGCATTTT. Its protein product is CASSLREGGQPQHF.

Ten or more counts support this clonotype. The rearrangement joins TRBV20-1 to TRBJ1-1, with D hard to call. Per germline, CDR1 DFQATT and CDR2 SNEGSKA (reference sequence). V was shortened by 5 bases and J by 6 bases, with 19 bases between the two germline ends. The CDR3 totals 14 residues. In DNA, the CDR3 is TGCAGTGCTTCCCTAGCGGGGATAGACTCTGAAGCTTTCTTT. Its translation is CSASLAGIDSEAFF.

This clonotype occurred many times. The V gene is TRBV2, the J gene TRBJ2-5; weak D call: TRBD1 (5 bases). V lost 7 bases and J lost 2, with 11 bases in between. This CDR3 is 13 amino acids long. Germline values: CDR1 SNHLY, CDR2 FYNNEI. In DNA, the CDR3 is TGTGCCAGCAAGTCCAGGGAACAAGAGACCCAGTACTTC. This codes for CASKSREQETQYF.

In its sample, this clonotype was seen many times. V is TRBV6-1 and J is TRBJ2-1, with 8 bases identical to TRBD1. The CDR3 length is 14 residues. The J segment lost 8 bases and the V segment lost 6 bases, leaving 9 bases of the junction unmatched. Per the germline V gene, CDR1 is MNHNS and CDR2 is SASEGT. Written as DNA, the CDR3 is TGTGCCAGCAGCGGGGACAGGTTGGTCTATGAGCAGTTCTTC. Its translation: CASSGDRLVYEQFF.

This clonotype was counted a few times. This chain links TRBV12-3 or TRBV12-4 with TRBJ1-5; D is unclear. CDR3 length equals 12 residues. The V end was cut by 6 bases, the J end by 5 bases, with 8 bases between. The CDR3 loop reads CASSVDYQPQHF. The CDR3 coding sequence is TGTGCCAGCAGCGTGGACTATCAGCCCCAGCATTTT.

Many counts were recorded for this clonotype. CDR3 bases: TGCACCCGGCCCTATGCGACCCAGTACTTC. Translated: CTRPYATQYF. The V and J genes are TRBV20-1 and TRBJ2-5; D not resolved. There are 10 residues in the CDR3. Germline V gene sequence: CDR1 DFQATT, CDR2 SNEGSKA (reference sequence).

The rearrangement joins TRBV20-1 to TRBJ2-7, with a possible D match to TRBD2 (6 bases). CDR3 length: 17 amino acids. V shed 0 bases and J shed 4 bases, with 22 bases lying between them. The germline V gene has CDR1 DFQATT and CDR2 SNEGSKA (reference sequence). The CDR3 DNA reads as TGCAGTGCTAGAGATCTGACGACCGGGACTGAACGTTACGAGCAGTACTTC. This encodes CSARDLTTGTERYEQYF.

This chain joins TRBV29-1 and TRBJ1-3, with D unresolved. This CDR3 contains 12 residues. Germline assignment: CDR1 SQVTM and CDR2 ANQGSEA. V gave up 6 bases and J gave up 4 bases, with 10 bases separating them. CDR3 DNA sequence: TGCAGCGTGGAAAGGCGGGGAAACACCATATATTTT. It encodes CSVERRGNTIYF.